There are many counts of the clone carrying this TCR beta chain. This sample stems from a study of blood T cells in healthy people across ages. Alongside a J-beta primer mix, a sample-barcoded 5' primer served in a second PCR lasting about 7 to 12 cycles. Each single sample gave us at least 3 million CDR3-containing paired-end reads. From the 5' RACE reads, TCRdb called clonotypes with MiXCR, one entry per CDR3 protein. The sample holds approximately 760,000 distinct CDR3 sequences, around 25% seen once. Germline V gives CDR1 SNHLY, CDR2 FYNNEI. Trimming pared 8 bases from V and 5 bases from J, leaving 9 bases between. This CDR3 region has 11 residues. The same sample was also used in a study of T cells of mothers and their children.

The V call is TRBV2, the J call TRBJ2-5; possibly TRBD2 for D (5 bases). Sequenced material: blood. This TCR was sampled from a boy aged 5-17 years in good health. DNA of the CDR3: TGTGCCAGCGCAGAGCGGGAGACCCAGTACTTC. It is translated as CASAERETQYF.